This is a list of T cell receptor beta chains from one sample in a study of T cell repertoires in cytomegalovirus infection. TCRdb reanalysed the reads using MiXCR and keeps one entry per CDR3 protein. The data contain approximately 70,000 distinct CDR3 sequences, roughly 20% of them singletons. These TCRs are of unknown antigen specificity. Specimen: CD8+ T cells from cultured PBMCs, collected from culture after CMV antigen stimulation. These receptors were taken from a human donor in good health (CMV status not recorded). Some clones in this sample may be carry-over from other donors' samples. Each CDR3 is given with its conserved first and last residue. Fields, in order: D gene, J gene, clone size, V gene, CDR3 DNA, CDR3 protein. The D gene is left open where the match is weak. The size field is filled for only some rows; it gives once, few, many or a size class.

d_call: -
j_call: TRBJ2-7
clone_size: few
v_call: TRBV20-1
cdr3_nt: TGCAGTGCTAGAGATTTTCGGGTCGGCAGGACCTACGAGCAGTACTTC
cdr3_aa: CSARDFRVGRTYEQYF

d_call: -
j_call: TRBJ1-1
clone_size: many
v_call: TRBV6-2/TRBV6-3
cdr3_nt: TGTGCCAGCAGTTACTCTTTCTTAACTACGCTTCGACAGGTGGGGAACACTGAAGCTTTCTTT
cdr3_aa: CASSYSFLTTLRQVGNTEAFF

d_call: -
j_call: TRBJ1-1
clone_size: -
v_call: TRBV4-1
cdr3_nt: TGCGCCAGCAGCGGAAGGGGCGGAGAAGCTTTCTTT
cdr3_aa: CASSGRGGEAFF

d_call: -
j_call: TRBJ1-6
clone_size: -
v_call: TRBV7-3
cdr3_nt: TGTGCCAGCAGCTTGCAGGGGTGGAATTCACCCCTCCACTTT
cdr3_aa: CASSLQGWNSPLHF

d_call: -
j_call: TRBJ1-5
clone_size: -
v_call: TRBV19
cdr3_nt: TGTGCCAGTACAGGTATTGGGTCTCAGCTAAATCAGCCCCAGCATTTT
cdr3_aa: CASTGIGSQLNQPQHF

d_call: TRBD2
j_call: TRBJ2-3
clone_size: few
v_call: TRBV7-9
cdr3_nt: TGTGCCAGCAGCTCCCGACTAGCGGGGAACACAGATACGCAGTATTTT
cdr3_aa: CASSSRLAGNTDTQYF

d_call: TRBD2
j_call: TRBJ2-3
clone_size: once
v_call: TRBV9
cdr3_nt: TGTGCCAGCAGCGGGTTTGTGACTAGCGTCCCAGATACGCAGTATTTT
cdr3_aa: CASSGFVTSVPDTQYF

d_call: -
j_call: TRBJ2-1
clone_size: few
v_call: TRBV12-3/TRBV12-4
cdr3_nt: TGTGCCAGCAGCGGGGGGCTGTTGGATGAGCAGTTCTTC
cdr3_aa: CASSGGLLDEQFF

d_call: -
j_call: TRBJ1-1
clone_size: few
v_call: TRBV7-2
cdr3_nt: TGTGCCAGCAGAACTATATCTTGGAACACTGAAGCTTTCTTT
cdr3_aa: CASRTISWNTEAFF

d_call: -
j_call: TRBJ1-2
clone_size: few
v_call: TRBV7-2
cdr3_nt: TGTGCCAGCAGCTTAGGCGACGGTAATAACTATGGCTACACCTTC
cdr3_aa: CASSLGDGNNYGYTF

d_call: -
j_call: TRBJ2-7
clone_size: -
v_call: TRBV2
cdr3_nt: TGTGCCAGCAGTGGCCCCGACGGACAGAGCCCCGCTAGCGAGCAGTACTTC
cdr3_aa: CASSGPDGQSPASEQYF

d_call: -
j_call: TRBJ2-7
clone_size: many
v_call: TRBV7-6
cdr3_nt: TGTGCCAGCAGCTTAGCCGGGAACTCCTACGAGCAGTACTTC
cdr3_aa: CASSLAGNSYEQYF

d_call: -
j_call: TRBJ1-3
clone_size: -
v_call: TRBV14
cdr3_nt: TGTGCCAGCAGCCGGGGCAGGGTAGACACCATATATTTT
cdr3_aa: CASSRGRVDTIYF

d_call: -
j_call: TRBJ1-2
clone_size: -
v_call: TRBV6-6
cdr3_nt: TGTGCCAGCATAGCCAGGGCGCATAGCGGCTACACCTTC
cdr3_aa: CASIARAHSGYTF

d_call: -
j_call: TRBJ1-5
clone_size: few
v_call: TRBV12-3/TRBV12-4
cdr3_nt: TGTGCCAGCAGTCCTAGTCCCCTTAAGCCCCAGCATTTT
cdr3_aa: CASSPSPLKPQHF

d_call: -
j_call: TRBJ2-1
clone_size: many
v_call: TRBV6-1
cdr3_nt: TGTGCCAGCAGTTTTGGGGGTGGGAACAATGAGCAGTTCTTC
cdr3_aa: CASSFGGGNNEQFF

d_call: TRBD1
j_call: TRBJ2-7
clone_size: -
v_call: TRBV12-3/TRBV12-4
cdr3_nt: TGTGCCAGCAGCCCGGCCGGGACAGGAGTAGGCGAGCAGTACTTC
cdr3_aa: CASSPAGTGVGEQYF

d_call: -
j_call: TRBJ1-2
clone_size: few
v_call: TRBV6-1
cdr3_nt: TGTGCCAGTTGGGGACCAGGGGATGTCTATGGCTACACCTTC
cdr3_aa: CASWGPGDVYGYTF

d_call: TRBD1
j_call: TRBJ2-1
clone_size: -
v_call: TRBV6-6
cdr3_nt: TGTGCCAGCAGCCTCCTGGACAGGGGGTTAGGTGAGCAGTTCTTC
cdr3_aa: CASSLLDRGLGEQFF

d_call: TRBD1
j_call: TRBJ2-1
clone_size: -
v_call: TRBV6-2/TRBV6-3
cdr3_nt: TGTGCCAGCGAATTGGGACAGGGAGGTAATGAGCAGTTCTTC
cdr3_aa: CASELGQGGNEQFF

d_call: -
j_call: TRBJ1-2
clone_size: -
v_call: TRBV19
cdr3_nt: TGTGCCAGTAGTTCCTCCCTTCGCGGGGGGGGATATGGCTACACCTTC
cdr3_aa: CASSSSLRGGGYGYTF

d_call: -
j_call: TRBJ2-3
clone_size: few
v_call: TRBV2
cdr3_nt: TGTGCCAGCAGTGATGGCAGGGTCTATAACACAGATACGCAGTATTTT
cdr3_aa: CASSDGRVYNTDTQYF

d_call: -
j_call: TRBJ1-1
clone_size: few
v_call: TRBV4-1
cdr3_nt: TGCGCCAGCAGCCAAGCCGCGGGAAGCACTGAAGCTTTCTTT
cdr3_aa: CASSQAAGSTEAFF

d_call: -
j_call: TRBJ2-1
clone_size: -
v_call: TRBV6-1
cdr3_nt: TGTGCCAGCAGTGCGGGACCGAGCTCCTACAATGAGCAGTTCTTC
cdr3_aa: CASSAGPSSYNEQFF

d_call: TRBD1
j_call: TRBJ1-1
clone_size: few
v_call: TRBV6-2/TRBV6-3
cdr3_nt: TGTGCCAGCAGTCGGGACAGGCCCGCCACTGAAGCTTTCTTT
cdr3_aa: CASSRDRPATEAFF

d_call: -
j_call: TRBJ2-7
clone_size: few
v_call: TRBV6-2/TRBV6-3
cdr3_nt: TGTGCCAGCAGCATGGCATCCGAGCAGTACTTC
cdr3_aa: CASSMASEQYF

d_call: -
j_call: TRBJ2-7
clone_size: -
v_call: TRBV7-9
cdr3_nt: TGTGCCAGCAGCGCGAGCGTCGGAGCCTACGAGCAGTACTTC
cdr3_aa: CASSASVGAYEQYF

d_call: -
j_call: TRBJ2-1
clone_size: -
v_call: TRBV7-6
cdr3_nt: TGTGCCAGCAGCTTACGGGCCGGCCATGAGCAGTTCTTC
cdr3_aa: CASSLRAGHEQFF

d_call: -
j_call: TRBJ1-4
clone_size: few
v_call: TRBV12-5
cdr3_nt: TGTGCTAGTGGTTTTACTTCAACTAATGAAAAACTGTTTTTT
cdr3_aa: CASGFTSTNEKLFF

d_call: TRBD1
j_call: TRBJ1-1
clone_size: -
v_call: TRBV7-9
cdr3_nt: TGTGCCAGCAGCGGACAGGGGGTAACTGAAGCTTTCTTT
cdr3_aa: CASSGQGVTEAFF

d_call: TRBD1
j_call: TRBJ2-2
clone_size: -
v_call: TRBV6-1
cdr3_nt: TGTGCCAGCACTCCGACAGGGGGCAACACCGGGGAGCTGTTTTTT
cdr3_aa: CASTPTGGNTGELFF

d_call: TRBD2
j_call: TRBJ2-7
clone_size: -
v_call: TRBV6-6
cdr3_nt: TGTGCCAGCAGTTCTAGACTAGCGGGGGAGCCCTACGAGCAGTACTTC
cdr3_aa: CASSSRLAGEPYEQYF

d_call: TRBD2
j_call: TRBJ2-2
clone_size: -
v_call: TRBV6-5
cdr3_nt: TGTGCCAGCAGTTACAGCGGGGGGGCGAGCACCGGGGAGCTGTTTTTT
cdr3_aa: CASSYSGGASTGELFF

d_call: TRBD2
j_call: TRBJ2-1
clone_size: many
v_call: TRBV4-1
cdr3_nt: TGCGCCAGCAGCCAAGGTACTAGCGGGGGCCTTAGATACAATGAGCAGTTCTTC
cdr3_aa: CASSQGTSGGLRYNEQFF

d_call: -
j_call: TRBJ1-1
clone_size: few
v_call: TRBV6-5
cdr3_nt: TGTGCCAGCAGTTATTATTTAGGGACCGCCGGACACACTGAAGCTTTCTTT
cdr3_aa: CASSYYLGTAGHTEAFF

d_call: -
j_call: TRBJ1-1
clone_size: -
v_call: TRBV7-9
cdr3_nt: TGTGCCAGCAGCTTAGCGTTCGAAGCTTTCTTT
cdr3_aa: CASSLAFEAFF

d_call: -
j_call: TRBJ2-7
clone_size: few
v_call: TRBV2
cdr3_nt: TGTGCCAGCAGTTTTGTCACAGGGACTTCCTACGAGCAGTACTTC
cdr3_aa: CASSFVTGTSYEQYF